The clone carrying this T cell receptor beta chain has only a few counts. The antigen is undetermined. The sample originates from a study of T cells in Graves' hyperthyroidism and ophthalmopathy. Looking at the study overall: Blood from the periphery was taken at initial diagnosis, before any treatment. Study-level results: A median about 6.5 months before onset, the model predicted ophthalmopathy.

Ophthalmopathy patients had Clinical Activity Score at least 3, NOSPECS grade at least 4, duration under 3 months. Diagnosis relied on clinical symptoms, serum thyroxine and TRAb, thyroid ultrasound and orbital computed tomography. The CDR3 has 17 residues. In germline, CDR1 is MNHEY, CDR2 SVGEGT. Trimming cost V 5 bases and J 4 bases; bases outside gene matches: 11. Amplification of TCR beta CDR3 regions was performed using RNA transcripts as template. Researchers ran a first-round RT-PCR on the TCR CDR3 using the HTBI primer set. TCRdb called the multiplex PCR reads again in MiXCR, with one record for every CDR3 protein. Found here are about 640,000 distinct CDR3 sequences, less than 25% of them singletons; the top ten hold 34%.

The specimen sequenced was blood. This TCR was recovered from a man aged 25 to 45 with Graves' ophthalmopathy. This sequence joins TRBV6-2 or TRBV6-3 and TRBJ2-2; 9 bases line up with TRBD1. The CDR3 spells CASSKTQGAVSTGELFF. CDR3 nucleotide sequence: TGTGCCAGCAGTAAGACACAGGGGGCGGTTAGCACCGGGGAGCTGTTTTTT.